This TCR beta chain emerged from a study of breast tumors, draining lymph nodes, adjacent tissues. Overall study results and limits: Most tumor T cells seemingly derive from lymph node, then expand in tumor. Compared with lymph nodes, tumors were less diverse; compared with nontumor tissue, more.

This CDR3 is 22 amino acids long. V was cut by 4 bases and J by 0 bases, with 31 bases left in between. Germline V lookup: CDR1 MDHEN, CDR2 SYDVKM. Samples came from axillary lymph nodes draining the breast cancer. TCRdb re-called the multiplex PCR reads through MiXCR, storing one row per CDR3 protein. The table records about 130,000 distinct CDR3 sequences, around 21% of them present only once. This clonotype was found a few times. Its specificity is not known. V gene TRBV28 combines with J gene TRBJ2-1; D possibly corresponds to TRBD2 (5 bases). The sequencing sample was made of axillary lymph node tissue. The TCR comes from a female donor with breast cancer. Some clones in this sample may be carry-over from other donors' samples. Here the CDR3 reads CASSSPRRRDILDRRSYNEQFF. The CDR3 nucleotides read TGTGCCAGCAGTTCCCCCCGTCGACGGGATATTTTGGACCGGCGCTCCTACAATGAGCAGTTCTTC.